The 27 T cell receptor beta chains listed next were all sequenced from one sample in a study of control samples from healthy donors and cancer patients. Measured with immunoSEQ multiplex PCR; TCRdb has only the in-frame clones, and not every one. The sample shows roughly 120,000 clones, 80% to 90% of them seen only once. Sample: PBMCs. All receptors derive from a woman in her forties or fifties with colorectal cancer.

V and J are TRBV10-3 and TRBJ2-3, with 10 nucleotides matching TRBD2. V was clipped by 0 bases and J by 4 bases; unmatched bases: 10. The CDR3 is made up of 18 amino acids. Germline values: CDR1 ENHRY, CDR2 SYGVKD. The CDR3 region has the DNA TGTGCCATCAGTGAGTCTCCCCTAGCGGGAGCTCAGCCAGATACGCAGTATTTT. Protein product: CAISESPLAGAQPDTQYF.

CDR3: CASSLRGKGTGYTF. For the CDR3, the DNA is TGTGCCAGTAGTCTCAGGGGAAAAGGTACAGGCTACACCTTC. The chain links TRBV19 to TRBJ1-2, with TRBD1 as a possible D gene (6 bases). V was pared by 5 bases and J by 8 bases, with 18 bases between. Germline V gives CDR1 LNHDA, CDR2 SQIVND (reference sequence). The length of the CDR3 is 14 residues.

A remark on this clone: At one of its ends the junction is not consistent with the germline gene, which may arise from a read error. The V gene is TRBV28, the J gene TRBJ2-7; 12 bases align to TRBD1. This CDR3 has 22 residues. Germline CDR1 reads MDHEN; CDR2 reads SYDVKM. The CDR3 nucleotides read TGTGCCAGCAGCACTCCCGGGACAGGGGGCTCTAGTTCTAGCGGGGGCCCCCTTTCGGCGCACTTC. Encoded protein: CASSTPGTGGSSSSGGPLSAHF.

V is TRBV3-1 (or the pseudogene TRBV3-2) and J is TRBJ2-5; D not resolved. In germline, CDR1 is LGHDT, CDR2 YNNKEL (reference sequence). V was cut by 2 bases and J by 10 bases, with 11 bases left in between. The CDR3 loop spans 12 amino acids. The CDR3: CASSQRRRSQYF. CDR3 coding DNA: TGTGCCAGCAGCCAACGACGGAGAAGCCAGTACTTC.

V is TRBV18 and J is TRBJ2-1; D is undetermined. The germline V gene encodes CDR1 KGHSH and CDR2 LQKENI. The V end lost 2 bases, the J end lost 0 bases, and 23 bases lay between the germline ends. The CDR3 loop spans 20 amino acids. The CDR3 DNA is TGTGCCAGCTCACCATTGGTCCAGGCATTTGAGTCCAGCTCCTACAATGAGCAGTTCTTC. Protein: CASSPLVQAFESSSYNEQFF.

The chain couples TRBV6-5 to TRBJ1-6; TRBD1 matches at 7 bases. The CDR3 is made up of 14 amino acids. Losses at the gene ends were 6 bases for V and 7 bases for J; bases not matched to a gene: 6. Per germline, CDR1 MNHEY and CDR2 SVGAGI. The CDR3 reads CASSDDRANSPLHF. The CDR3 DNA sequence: TGTGCCAGCAGCGATGACAGGGCAAATTCACCCCTCCACTTT.

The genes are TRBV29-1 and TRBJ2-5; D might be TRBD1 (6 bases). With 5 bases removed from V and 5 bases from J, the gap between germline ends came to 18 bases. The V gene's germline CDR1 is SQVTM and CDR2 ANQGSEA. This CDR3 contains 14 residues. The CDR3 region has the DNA TGCAGCGTTCACGAAGGGGCGAGGGGGGAGACCCAGTACTTC. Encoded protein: CSVHEGARGETQYF.

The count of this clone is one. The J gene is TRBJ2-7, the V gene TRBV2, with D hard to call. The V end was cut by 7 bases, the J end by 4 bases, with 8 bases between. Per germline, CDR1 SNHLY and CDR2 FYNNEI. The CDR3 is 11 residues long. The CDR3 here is CASNEDYEQYF. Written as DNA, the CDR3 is TGTGCCAGCAACGAGGATTACGAGCAGTACTTC.

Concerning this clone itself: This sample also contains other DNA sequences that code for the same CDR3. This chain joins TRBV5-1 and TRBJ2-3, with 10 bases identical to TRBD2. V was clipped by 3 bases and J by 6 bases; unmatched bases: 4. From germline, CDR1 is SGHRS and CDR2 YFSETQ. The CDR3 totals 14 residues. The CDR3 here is CASSSSGGGDTQYF. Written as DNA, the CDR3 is TGCGCCAGCAGCTCTAGCGGGGGAGGTGATACGCAGTATTTT.

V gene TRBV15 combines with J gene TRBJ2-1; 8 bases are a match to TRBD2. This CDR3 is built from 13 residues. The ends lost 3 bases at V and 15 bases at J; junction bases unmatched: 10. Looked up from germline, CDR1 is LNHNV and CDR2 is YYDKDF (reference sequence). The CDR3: CATSSGRGAEVFF. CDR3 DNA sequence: TGTGCCACCAGCAGTGGGCGGGGGGCCGAGGTGTTCTTC. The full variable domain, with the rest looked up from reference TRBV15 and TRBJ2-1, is DAMVIQNPRYQVTQFGKPVTLSCSQTLNHNVMYWYQQKSSQAPKLLFHYYDKDFNNEADTPDNFQSRRPNTSFCFLDIRSPGLGDTAMYLCATSSGRGAEVFFGPGTRLTVL.

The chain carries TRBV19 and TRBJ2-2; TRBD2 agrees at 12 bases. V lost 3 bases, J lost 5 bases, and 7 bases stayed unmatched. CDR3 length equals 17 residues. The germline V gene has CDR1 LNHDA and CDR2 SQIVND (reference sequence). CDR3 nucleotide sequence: TGTGCCAGTAGTATTTGGCTAGCGGGAGGGAGAACCGGGGAGCTGTTTTTT. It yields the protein CASSIWLAGGRTGELFF.

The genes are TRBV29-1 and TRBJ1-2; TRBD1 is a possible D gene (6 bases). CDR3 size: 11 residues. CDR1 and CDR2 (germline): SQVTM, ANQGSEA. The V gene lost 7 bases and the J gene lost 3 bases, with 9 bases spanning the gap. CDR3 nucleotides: TGCAGCGGGGGGGCGGACTATGGCTACACCTTC. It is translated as CSGGADYGYTF.

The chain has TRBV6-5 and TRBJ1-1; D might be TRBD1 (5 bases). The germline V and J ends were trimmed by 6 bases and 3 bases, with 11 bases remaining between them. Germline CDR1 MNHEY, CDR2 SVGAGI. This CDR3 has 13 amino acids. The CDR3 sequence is CASRGDDHTEAFF. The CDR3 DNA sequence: TGTGCCAGCAGGGGGGACGACCACACTGAAGCTTTCTTT.

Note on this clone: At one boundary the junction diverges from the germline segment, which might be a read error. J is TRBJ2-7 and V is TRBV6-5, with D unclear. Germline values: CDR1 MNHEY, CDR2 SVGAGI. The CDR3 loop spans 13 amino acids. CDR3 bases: TGTGCCGGCAGTACTGGGCCAGCCTACGAGCAGTACTTC. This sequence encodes CAGSTGPAYEQYF.

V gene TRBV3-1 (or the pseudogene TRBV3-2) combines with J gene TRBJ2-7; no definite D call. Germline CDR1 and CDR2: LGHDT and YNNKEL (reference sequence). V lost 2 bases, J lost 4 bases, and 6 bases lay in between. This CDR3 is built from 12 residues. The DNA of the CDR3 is TGTGCCAGCAGCCAATTCTCTTACGAGCAGTACTTC. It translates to CASSQFSYEQYF.

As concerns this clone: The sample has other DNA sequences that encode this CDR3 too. This CDR3 is CASSLRGGAPGANVLTF. The CDR3 DNA sequence: TGTGCCAGCAGTCTGCGCGGGGGGGCGCCCGGGGCCAACGTCCTGACTTTC. The V and J genes are TRBV2 and TRBJ2-6, with 9 bases matching TRBD2. Germline-derived CDR1 and CDR2 are SNHLY and FYNNEI. V dropped 5 bases and J dropped 4; count of bases not matched to a gene: 9. The CDR3 runs to 17 residues. Using reference TRBV2 and TRBJ2-6 for the parts outside the CDR3, the full variable domain is EPEVTQTPSHQVTQMGQEVILRCVPISNHLYFYWYRQILGQKVEFLVSFYNNEISEKSEIFDDQFSVERPDGSNFTLKIRSTKLEDSAMYFCASSLRGGAPGANVLTFGAGSRLTVL.

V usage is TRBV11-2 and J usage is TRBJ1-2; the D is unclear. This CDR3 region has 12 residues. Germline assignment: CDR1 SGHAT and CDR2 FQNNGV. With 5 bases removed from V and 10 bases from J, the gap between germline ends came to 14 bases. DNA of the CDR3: TGTGCCAGCAGCCTGATACAGTCAGACTACACCTTC. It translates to CASSLIQSDYTF.

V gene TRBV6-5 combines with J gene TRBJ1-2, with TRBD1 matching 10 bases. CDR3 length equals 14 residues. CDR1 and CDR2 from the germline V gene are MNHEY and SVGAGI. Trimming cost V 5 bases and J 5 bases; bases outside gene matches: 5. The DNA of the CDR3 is TGTGCCAGCAGTACGGACAGGGGGGGGTATGGCTACACCTTC. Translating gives CASSTDRGGYGYTF.

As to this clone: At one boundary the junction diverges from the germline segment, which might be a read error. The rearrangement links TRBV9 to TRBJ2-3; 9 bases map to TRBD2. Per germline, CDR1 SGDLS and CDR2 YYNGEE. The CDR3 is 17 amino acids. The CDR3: CASSVGISGRPTDTQFF. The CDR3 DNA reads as TGTGCCAGCAGCGTAGGGATTAGCGGGAGACCCACAGATACGCAGTTTTTT.

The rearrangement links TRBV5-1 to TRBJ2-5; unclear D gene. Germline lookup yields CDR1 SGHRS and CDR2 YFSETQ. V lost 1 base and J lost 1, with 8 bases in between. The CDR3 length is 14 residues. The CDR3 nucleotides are TGCGCCAGCAGCTTGTATGGAATCCAAGAGACCCAGTACTTC. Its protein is CASSLYGIQETQYF. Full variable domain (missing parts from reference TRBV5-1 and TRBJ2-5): KAGVTQTPRYLIKTRGQQVTLSCSPISGHRSVSWYQQTPGQGLQFLFEYFSETQRNKGNFPGRFSGRQFSNSRSEMNVSTLELGDSALYLCASSLYGIQETQYFGPGTRLLVL.

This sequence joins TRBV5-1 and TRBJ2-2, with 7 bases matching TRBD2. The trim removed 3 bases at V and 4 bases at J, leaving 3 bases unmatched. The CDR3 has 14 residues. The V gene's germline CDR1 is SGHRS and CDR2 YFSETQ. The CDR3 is CASSSGLLTGELFF. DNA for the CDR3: TGCGCCAGCAGCTCGGGACTACTCACCGGGGAGCTGTTTTTT.

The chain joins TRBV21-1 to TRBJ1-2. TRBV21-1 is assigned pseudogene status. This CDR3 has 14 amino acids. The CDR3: CASSKREEVRGYTF. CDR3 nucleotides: TGTGCCAGCAGCAAAAGGGAGGAAGTCCGGGGCTACACCTTC.

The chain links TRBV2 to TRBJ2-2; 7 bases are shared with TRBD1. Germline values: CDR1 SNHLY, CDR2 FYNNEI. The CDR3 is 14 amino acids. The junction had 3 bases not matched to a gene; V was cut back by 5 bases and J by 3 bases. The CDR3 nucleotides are TGTGCCAGCAGTCGACAGGGACACACCGGGGAGCTGTTTTTT. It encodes CASSRQGHTGELFF. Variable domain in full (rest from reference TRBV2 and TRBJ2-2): EPEVTQTPSHQVTQMGQEVILRCVPISNHLYFYWYRQILGQKVEFLVSFYNNEISEKSEIFDDQFSVERPDGSNFTLKIRSTKLEDSAMYFCASSRQGHTGELFFGEGSRLTVL.

CDR3: CSVVDEADTQYF. The CDR3 DNA is TGCAGCGTTGTGGATGAGGCAGATACGCAGTATTTT. This rearrangement joins TRBV29-1 to TRBJ2-3, with D hard to call. Trimming removed 4 bases at V and 4 bases at J, with 9 bases between. This CDR3 has 12 amino acids. Germline V gene sequence: CDR1 SQVTM, CDR2 ANQGSEA.

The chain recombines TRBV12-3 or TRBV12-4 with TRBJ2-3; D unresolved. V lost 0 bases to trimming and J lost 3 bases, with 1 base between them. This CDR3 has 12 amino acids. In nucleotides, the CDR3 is TGTGCCAGCAGTTTAGCAACAGATACGCAGTATTTT. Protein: CASSLATDTQYF.

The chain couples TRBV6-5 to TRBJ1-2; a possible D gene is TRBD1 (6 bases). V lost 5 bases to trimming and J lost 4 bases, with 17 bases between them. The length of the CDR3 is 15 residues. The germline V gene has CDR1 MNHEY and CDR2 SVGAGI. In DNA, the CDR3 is TGTGCCAGCAGTCCCGGGGGCCCGCTAATCTATGGCTACACCTTC. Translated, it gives CASSPGGPLIYGYTF.

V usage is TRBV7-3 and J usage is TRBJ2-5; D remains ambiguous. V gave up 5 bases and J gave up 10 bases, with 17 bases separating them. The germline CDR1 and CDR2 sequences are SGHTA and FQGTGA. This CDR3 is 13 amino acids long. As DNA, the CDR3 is TGTGCCAGCAGCCTGACACCTTTCTCGGGCCAGTACTTC. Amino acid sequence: CASSLTPFSGQYF.